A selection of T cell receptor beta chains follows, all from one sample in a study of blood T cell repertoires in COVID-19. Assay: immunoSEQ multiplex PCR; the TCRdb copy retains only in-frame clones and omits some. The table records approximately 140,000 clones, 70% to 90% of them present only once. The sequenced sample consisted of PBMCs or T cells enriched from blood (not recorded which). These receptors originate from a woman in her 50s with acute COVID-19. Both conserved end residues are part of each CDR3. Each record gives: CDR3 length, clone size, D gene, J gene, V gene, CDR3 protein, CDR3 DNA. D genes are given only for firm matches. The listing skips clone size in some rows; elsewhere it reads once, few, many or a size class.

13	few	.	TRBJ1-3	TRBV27	CASGIGVGDTIYF	TGTGCCAGCGGAATTGGGGTAGGGGACACCATATATTTT
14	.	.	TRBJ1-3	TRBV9	CASSPSLLGNTIYF	TGTGCCAGCAGCCCTAGCCTCCTAGGAAACACCATATATTTT
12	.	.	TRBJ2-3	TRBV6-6	CASFGAADTQYF	TGTGCCAGCTTCGGAGCGGCAGATACGCAGTATTTT
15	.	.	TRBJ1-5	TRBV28	CASSLPGYDNQPQHF	TGTGCCAGCAGTTTACCGGGGTACGACAATCAGCCCCAGCATTTT
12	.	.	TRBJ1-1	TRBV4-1	CASSQQRTEAFF	TGCGCCAGCAGCCAACAGCGGACTGAAGCTTTCTTT
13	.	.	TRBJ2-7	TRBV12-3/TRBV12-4	CASAPGKSYEQYF	TGTGCCAGCGCCCCGGGGAAATCCTACGAGCAGTACTTC
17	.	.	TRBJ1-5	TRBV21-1	CASSMGGVPCSNQPQHF	TGTGCCAGCAGCATGGGGGGGGTCCCGTGTAGCAATCAGCCCCAGCATTTT
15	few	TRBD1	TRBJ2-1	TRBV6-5	CASIRSRTGDSEQFF	TGTGCCAGCATACGGTCTCGGACAGGTGATTCTGAGCAGTTCTTC
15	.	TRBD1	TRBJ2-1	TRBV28	CASSSSGTGFTEQFF	TGTGCCAGCAGTTCCTCCGGGACAGGGTTTACTGAGCAGTTCTTC
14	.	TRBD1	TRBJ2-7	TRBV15	CATSREGTAYEQYF	TGTGCCACCAGCAGAGAGGGGACAGCCTACGAGCAGTACTTC
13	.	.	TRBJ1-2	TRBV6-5	CASSYGGGYGYTF	TGTGCCAGCAGTTACGGCGGGGGGTACGGCTACACCTTC
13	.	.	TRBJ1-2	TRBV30	CAWSAGTQLGYTF	TGTGCCTGGAGTGCCGGGACACAACTAGGCTACACCTTC
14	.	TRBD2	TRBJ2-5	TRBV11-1	CASSRAGGPETQYF	TGTGCCAGCAGCCGGGCGGGAGGACCGGAGACCCAGTACTTC
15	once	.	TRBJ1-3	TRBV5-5	CASSLRGNSGNTIYF	TGTGCCAGCAGCTTGCGGGGGAACTCTGGAAACACCATATATTTT
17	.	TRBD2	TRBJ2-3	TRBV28	CASSPNLAELSTDTQYF	TGTGCCAGCAGCCCTAACCTAGCGGAGTTAAGCACAGATACGCAGTATTTT